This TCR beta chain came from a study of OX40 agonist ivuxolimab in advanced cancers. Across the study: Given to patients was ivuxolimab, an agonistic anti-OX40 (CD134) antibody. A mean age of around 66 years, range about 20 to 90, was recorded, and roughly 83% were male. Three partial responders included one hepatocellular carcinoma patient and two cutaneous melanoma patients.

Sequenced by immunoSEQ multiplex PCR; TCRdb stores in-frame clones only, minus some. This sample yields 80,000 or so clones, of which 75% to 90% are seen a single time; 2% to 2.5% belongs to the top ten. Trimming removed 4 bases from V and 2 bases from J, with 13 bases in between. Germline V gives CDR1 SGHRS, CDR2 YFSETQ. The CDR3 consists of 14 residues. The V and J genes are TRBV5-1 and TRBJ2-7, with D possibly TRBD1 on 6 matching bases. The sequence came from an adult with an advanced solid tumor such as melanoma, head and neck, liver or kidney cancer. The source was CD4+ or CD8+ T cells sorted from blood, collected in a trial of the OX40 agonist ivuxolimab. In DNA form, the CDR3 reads TGCGCCAGCAGCAGGGGGACGGGACCCTACGAGCAGTACTTC. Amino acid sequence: CASSRGTGPYEQYF.